This TCR beta chain was obtained from a study of cytomegalovirus exposure and HLA in healthy donors. In regard to this clone: What it recognizes is unknown.

PCR was performed using 60 Vbeta and 13 Jbeta primers. The table came from immunoSEQ multiplex PCR; TCRdb's copy has only in-frame clones and leaves some out. This table holds 150,000 to 200,000 clones, roughly 75% found once. The CDR3 runs to 13 residues. CDR1 and CDR2 from the germline V gene are MDHEN and SYDVKM. Trimming took off 3 bases at V and 7 bases at J, with 12 bases between the two ends. General observations from the study: An analysis was carried out later, and it reportedly showed fewer N-insertions in an Asian-associated ancestry cluster than the approximately 670-donor mean. Presence/absence analyses took donor sequencing depth as roughly uniform. In a later analysis, at a false discovery rate of 0.05, 16,951 TCR beta sequences were associated with HLA alleles.

The sequence derives from a woman aged 40 to 50 in good health and CMV-seropositive. The chain employs TRBV28 and TRBJ1-2, with D possibly matching TRBD1 (5 bases). The sequenced sample consisted of PBMCs. The CDR3 DNA follows: TGTGCCAGCAGTTTTAATCCCAGGGCTGGCTACACCTTC. Encoded protein: CASSFNPRAGYTF.